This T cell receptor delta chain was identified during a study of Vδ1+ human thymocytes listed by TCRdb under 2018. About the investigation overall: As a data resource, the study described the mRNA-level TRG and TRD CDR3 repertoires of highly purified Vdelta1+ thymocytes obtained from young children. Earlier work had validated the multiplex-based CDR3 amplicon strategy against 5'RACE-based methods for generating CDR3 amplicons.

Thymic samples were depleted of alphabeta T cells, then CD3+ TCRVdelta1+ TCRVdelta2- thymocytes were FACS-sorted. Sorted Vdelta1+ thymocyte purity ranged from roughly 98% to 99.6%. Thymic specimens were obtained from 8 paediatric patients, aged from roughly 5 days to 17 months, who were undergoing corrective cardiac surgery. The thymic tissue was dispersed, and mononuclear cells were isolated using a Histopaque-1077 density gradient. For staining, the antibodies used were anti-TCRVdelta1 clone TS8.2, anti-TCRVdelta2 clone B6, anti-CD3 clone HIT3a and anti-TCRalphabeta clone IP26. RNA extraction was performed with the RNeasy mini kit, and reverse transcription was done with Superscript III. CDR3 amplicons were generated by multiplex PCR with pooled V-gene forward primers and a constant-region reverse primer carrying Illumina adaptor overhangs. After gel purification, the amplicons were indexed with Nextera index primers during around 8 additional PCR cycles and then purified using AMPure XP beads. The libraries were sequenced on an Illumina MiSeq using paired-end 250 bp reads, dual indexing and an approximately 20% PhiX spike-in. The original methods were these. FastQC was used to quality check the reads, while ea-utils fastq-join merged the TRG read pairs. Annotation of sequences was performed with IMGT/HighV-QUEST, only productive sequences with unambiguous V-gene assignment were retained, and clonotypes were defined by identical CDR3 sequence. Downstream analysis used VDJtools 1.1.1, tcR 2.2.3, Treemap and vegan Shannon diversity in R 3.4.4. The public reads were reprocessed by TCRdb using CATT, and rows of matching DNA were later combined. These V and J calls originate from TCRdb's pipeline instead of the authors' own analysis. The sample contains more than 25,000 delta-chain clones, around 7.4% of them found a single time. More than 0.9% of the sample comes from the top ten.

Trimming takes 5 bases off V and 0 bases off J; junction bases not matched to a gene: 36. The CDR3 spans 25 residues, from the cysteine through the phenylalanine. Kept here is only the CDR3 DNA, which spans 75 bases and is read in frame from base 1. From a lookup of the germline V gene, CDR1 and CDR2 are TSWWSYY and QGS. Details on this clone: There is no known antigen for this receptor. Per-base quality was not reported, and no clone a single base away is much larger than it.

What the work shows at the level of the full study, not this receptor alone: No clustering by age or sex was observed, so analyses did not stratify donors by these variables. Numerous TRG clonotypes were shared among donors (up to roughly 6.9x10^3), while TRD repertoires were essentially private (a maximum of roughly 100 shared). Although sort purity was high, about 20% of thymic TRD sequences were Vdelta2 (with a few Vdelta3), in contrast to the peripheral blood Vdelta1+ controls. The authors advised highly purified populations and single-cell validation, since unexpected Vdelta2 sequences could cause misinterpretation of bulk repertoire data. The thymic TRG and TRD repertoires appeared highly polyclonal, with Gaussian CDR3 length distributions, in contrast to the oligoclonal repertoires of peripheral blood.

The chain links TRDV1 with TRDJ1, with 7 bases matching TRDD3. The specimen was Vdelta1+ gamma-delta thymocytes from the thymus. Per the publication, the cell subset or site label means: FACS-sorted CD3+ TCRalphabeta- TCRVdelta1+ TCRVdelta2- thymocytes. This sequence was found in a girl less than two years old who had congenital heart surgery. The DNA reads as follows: TGTGCTCTTGGGTTCAGCTGGGGGGAAAGGAGGCGTGCTGGGGCCAGCGACTTCCACACCGATAAACTCATCTTT. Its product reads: CALGFSWGERRRAGASDFHTDKLIF.